Below are 14 T cell receptor beta chains sequenced from a single sample in a study of shared clonotypes between healthy human individuals. Produced via immunoSEQ multiplex PCR; TCRdb's table is partial and in-frame only. This table has hundreds of thousands of clones, around 80% appearing once. Sequenced sample: PBMCs. Receptor source: a woman aged 40 to 50 in good health. Some clones in this sample may be carry-over from other donors' samples.

V is TRBV4-2 and J is TRBJ1-4, with TRBD1 identical over 7 bases. CDR3 length equals 16 residues. J was trimmed by 2 bases and V by 0 bases; bases with no gene match: 3. Germline assignment: CDR1 LGHNA and CDR2 YNFKEQ. Here the CDR3 reads CASSQDRGRTNEKLFF. Written as DNA, the CDR3 is TGTGCCAGCAGCCAAGATAGGGGGCGGACTAATGAAAAACTGTTTTTT.

This clone was seen a few times. The chain links TRBV5-5 to TRBJ1-6; D is uncertain. Looked up from germline, CDR1 is SGHKS and CDR2 is YYEKEE (reference sequence). The V end lost 0 bases, the J end lost 8 bases, and 6 bases lay between the germline ends. The CDR3 has 13 residues. The CDR3 loop is CASSLDQDSPLHF. The CDR3 DNA follows: TGTGCCAGCAGCTTGGACCAGGATTCACCCCTCCACTTT. Looking up the rest from reference TRBV5-5 and TRBJ1-6 gives the full variable domain: DAGVTQSPTHLIKTRGQQVTLRCSPISGHKSVSWYQQVLGQGPQFIFQYYEKEERGRGNFPDRFSARQFPNYSSELNVNALLLGDSALYLCASSLDQDSPLHFGNGTRLTVT.

This clone was counted a few times. The rearrangement uses TRBV30 and TRBJ1-1; D perhaps matches TRBD1 (6 bases). Per germline, CDR1 GTSNPN and CDR2 SVGIG (reference sequence). The CDR3 runs 16 residues. Trimming removed 3 bases from V and 2 bases from J, with 19 bases in between. The CDR3 region has the DNA TGTGCCTGGAGACCGGAGCGGGGGGCACTAAACACTGAAGCTTTCTTT. This translates into CAWRPERGALNTEAFF. Drawing the rest from reference TRBV30 and TRBJ1-1, the complete variable domain is SQTIHQWPATLVQPVGSPLSLECTVEGTSNPNLYWYRQAAGRGLQLLFYSVGIGQISSEVPQNLSASRPQDRQFILSSKKLLLSDSGFYLCAWRPERGALNTEAFFGQGTRLTVV.

CDR3 sequence reads: CASSRGGSSYEQYF. CDR3 bases: TGTGCCAGTTCCAGGGGCGGGAGCTCCTACGAGCAGTACTTC. The chain employs TRBV7-2 and TRBJ2-7; D is possibly TRBD2 (7 bases). V lost 9 bases, J lost 0 bases, and 15 bases lay in between. CDR3 length: 14 amino acids. Germline V gives CDR1 SGHTA, CDR2 FQGNSA.

The rearrangement joins TRBV28 to TRBJ2-7; D is ambiguous. The V gene's germline CDR1 is MDHEN and CDR2 SYDVKM. This CDR3 comprises 13 residues. Trimming shortened V by 4 bases and J by 1 base, and 8 bases separated the two germline ends. The CDR3 DNA reads as TGTGCCAGCAGTTCTCCAGCATCCTACGAGCAGTACTTC. Its translation is CASSSPASYEQYF.

The CDR3 DNA is TGTGCCAGCAGCCCCACCGACCGGGGGACCCAGTACTTC. Protein product: CASSPTDRGTQYF. This chain links TRBV14 with TRBJ2-5; D possibly corresponds to TRBD2 (5 bases). Trimming took 4 bases from V and 7 from J, leaving 13 bases between them. CDR3 length equals 13 residues. Germline CDR1 is SGHDN and CDR2 is FVKESK.

This chain connects TRBV28 to TRBJ1-1; tentative D call: TRBD1 (5 bases). V lost 6 bases, J lost 1 base, and 9 bases lay in between. Germline lookup yields CDR1 MDHEN and CDR2 SYDVKM. This CDR3 comprises 13 residues. As DNA, the CDR3 is TGTGCCAGCAGGAATACAGGGAACACTGAAGCTTTCTTT. Amino acids: CASRNTGNTEAFF.

Details on this clone: This could be a read error, since a much larger clone is one nucleotide away. The chain uses TRBV5-4 and TRBJ2-7; D ambiguous. CDR1 is SGHNT and CDR2 is YYREEE in the germline V gene (reference sequence). The V end was cut by 2 bases, the J end by 2 bases, with 5 bases between. The CDR3 has 12 residues. The CDR3 spells CASSFRPYEQYF. CDR3 DNA: TGTGCCAGCAGCTTTAGGCCCTACGAGCAGTACTTC.

The rearrangement joins TRBV29-1 to TRBJ2-3; 8 bases agree with TRBD2. V trimming: 4 bases; J trimming: 2 bases; junction bases outside the gene matches: 2. Per the germline V gene, CDR1 is SQVTM and CDR2 is ANQGSEA. CDR3 size: 13 residues. In DNA, the CDR3 is TGCAGCGTTGCGGGACTAGTCACAGATACGCAGTATTTT. Translating it yields CSVAGLVTDTQYF.

This clone appeared once. The chain carries TRBV7-9 and TRBJ2-4, with 10 nucleotides matching TRBD1. V lost 2 bases and J lost 9; bases outside the gene matches: 7. CDR3 length: 15 residues. Germline lookup yields CDR1 SEHNR and CDR2 FQNEAQ (reference sequence). This chain's CDR3 is CASSLPWDRGPIQYF. The CDR3, as DNA: TGTGCCAGCAGCTTACCCTGGGACAGGGGACCCATTCAGTACTTC.

This clone was seen at least ten times. The rearrangement joins TRBV28 to TRBJ2-1, with TRBD2 identical over 9 bases. Germline trimming cut 8 bases from V and 0 bases from J; bases unmatched to any gene: 11. Germline V CDR1 and CDR2: MDHEN, SYDVKM. The CDR3 contains 17 residues. The DNA of the CDR3 is TGTGCCAGCCATAGGCGGGGGGGCAGGGGCTCCTACAATGAGCAGTTCTTC. Translation gives CASHRRGGRGSYNEQFF.

The chain carries TRBV19 and TRBJ2-7; D not certain. Deletions cut 3 bases from V and 4 bases from J, with 7 bases between. CDR3 length equals 12 residues. CDR1 and CDR2 from the germline V gene are LNHDA and SQIVND (reference sequence). The CDR3 loop reads CASSIPGYEQYF. CDR3 DNA sequence: TGTGCCAGTAGTATCCCCGGGTACGAGCAGTACTTC.

This rearrangement joins TRBV28 to TRBJ2-5, with D possibly being TRBD1 (6 bases). The length of the CDR3 is 13 residues. Germline V gene lookup returns CDR1 MDHEN and CDR2 SYDVKM. The ends were cut back, 2 bases at V and 4 bases at J, with 8 bases in the middle. This CDR3 reads CASSLTGIETQYF. Written as DNA, the CDR3 is TGTGCCAGCAGTTTAACAGGGATAGAGACCCAGTACTTC.

With respect to this clone: The conserved phenylalanine or tryptophan is not found at the CDR3 terminus, so this likely reflects a read error. The genes are TRBV4-1 and TRBJ2-7; perhaps TRBD2 as D (5 bases). Looked up from germline, CDR1 is MGHRA and CDR2 is YSYEKL. V gave up 3 bases and J gave up 3 bases, with 15 bases separating them. The CDR3 spans 15 residues. As DNA, the CDR3 is TGCGCCAGCAGCCACCCCGGGAAGGACGGCTACGAGCAGTACTCC. Amino acids: CASSHPGKDGYEQYS.